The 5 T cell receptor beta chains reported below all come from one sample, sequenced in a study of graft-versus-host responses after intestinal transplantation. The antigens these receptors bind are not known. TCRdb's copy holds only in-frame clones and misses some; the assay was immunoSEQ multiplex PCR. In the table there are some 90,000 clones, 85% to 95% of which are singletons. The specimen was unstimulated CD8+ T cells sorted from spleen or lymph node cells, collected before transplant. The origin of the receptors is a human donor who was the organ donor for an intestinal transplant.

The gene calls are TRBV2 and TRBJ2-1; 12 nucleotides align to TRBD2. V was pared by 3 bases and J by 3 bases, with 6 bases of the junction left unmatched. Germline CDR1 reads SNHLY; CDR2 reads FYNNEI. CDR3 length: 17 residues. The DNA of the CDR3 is TGTGCCAGCAGTGAGGGACTAGCGGGCCCCTTCTACAATGAGCAGTTCTTC. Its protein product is CASSEGLAGPFYNEQFF.

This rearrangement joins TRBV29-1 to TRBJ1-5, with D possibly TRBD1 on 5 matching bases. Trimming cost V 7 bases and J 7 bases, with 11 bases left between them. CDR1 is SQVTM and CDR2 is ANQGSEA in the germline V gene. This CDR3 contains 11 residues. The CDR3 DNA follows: TGCAGCGGGGGGGTTGACCAGCCCCAGCATTTT. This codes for CSGGVDQPQHF.

The CDR3 DNA follows: TGTGCCAGCACAGCGGGGGGGACCTTCAATGAGCAGTTCTTC. Protein sequence: CASTAGGTFNEQFF. V and J are TRBV6-6 and TRBJ2-1; 10 bases align to TRBD2. The CDR3 contains 14 residues. After removal of 7 bases from V and 6 bases from J, the junction contained 6 bases not matched to a gene. From germline, CDR1 is MNHNY and CDR2 SVGAGI (reference sequence).

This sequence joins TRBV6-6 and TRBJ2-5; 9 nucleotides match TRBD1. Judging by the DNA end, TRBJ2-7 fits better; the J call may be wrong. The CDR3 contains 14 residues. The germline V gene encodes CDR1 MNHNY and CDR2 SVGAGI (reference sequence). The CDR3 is CASRPGTGSYEQYF. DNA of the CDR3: TGTGCCAGCAGGCCCGGGACAGGGTCCTACGAGCAGTACTTC.

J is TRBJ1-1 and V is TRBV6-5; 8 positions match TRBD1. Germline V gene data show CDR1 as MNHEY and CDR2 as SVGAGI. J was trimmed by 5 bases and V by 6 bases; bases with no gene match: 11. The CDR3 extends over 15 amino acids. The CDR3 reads CASRPTGTGGTEAFF. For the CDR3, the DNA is TGTGCCAGCAGGCCCACCGGGACAGGAGGAACTGAAGCTTTCTTT.